This TCR beta chain was recovered during a study of cytotoxic CD8 clonotypes in ibrutinib-treated CLL. General study points: Rising at ibrutinib response, clonality subsequently fell back toward baseline at progression.

Notes on this clone: Its antigen is undetermined.

Genomic DNA in an amount of approximately 2.2 micrograms was extracted from cryopreserved PBMCs and used for the preparation of TCR beta libraries. Libraries were prepared by immunoSEQ multiplex PCR; TCRdb keeps only in-frame clonotypes and omits some of them. Altogether around 160,000 clones are present, about 88% being singletons, with the ten largest covering 3%. The V end lost 6 bases, the J end lost 2 bases, and 13 bases lay between the germline ends. The CDR3 runs 15 residues. Germline assignment: CDR1 SSHAT and CDR2 FNYEAQ (reference sequence). This TCR came from a human donor with chronic lymphocytic leukemia. This chain uses TRBV7-7 with TRBJ2-2, with D possibly matching TRBD2 (7 bases). The specimen was PBMCs, collected at disease progression, from a patient treated with ibrutinib. The CDR3 sequence: CASSGGAPNTGELFF. The CDR3 DNA reads TGTGCCAGCAGTGGGGGGGCCCCCAACACCGGGGAGCTGTTTTTT.